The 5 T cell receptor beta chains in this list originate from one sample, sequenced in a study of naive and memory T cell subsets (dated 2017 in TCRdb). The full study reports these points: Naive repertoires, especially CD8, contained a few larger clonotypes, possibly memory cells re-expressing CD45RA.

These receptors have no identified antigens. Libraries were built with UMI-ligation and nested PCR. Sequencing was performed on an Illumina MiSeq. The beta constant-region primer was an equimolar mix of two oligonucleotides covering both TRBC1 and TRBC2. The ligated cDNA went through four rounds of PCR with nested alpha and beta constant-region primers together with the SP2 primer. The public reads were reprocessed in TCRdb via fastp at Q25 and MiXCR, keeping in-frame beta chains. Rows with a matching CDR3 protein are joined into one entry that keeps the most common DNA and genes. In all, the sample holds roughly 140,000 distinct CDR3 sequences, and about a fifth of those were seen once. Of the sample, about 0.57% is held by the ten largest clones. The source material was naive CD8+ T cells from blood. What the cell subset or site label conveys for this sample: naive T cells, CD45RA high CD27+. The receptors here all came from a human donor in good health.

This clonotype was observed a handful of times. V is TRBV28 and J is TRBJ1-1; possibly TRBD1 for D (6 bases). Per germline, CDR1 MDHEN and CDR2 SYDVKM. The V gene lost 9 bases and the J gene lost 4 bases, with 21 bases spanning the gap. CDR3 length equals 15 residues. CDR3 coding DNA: TGTGCCAGTCGTGGGTTGGTACAGGGTATCACTGAAGCTTTCTTT. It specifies CASRGLVQGITEAFF.

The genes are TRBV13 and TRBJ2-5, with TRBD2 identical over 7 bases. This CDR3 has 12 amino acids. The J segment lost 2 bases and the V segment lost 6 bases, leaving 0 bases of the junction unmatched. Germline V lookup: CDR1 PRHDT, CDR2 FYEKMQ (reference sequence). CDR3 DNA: TGTGCCAGCAGGGGGGGGCAAGAGACCCAGTACTTC. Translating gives CASRGGQETQYF.

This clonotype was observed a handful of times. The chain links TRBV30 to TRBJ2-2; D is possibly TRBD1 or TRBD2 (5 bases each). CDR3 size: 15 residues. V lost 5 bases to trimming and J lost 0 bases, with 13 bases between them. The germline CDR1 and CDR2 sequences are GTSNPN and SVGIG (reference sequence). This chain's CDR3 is CAWAPGTANTGELFF. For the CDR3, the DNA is TGTGCCTGGGCCCCCGGGACGGCGAACACCGGGGAGCTGTTTTTT.

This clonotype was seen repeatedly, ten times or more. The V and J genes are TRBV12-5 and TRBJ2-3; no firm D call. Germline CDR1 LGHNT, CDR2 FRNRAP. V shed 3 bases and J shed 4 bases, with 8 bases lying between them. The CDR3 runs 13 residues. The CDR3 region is CASGLGAPDTQYF. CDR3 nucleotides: TGTGCTAGTGGTTTAGGCGCACCAGATACGCAGTATTTT.

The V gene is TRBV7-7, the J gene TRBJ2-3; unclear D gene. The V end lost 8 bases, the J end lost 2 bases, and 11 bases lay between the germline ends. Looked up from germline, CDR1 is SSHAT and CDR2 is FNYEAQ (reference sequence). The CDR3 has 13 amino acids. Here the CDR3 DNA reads TGTGCCAGCTCCCCGGGCCACACAGATACGCAGTATTTT. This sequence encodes CASSPGHTDTQYF.